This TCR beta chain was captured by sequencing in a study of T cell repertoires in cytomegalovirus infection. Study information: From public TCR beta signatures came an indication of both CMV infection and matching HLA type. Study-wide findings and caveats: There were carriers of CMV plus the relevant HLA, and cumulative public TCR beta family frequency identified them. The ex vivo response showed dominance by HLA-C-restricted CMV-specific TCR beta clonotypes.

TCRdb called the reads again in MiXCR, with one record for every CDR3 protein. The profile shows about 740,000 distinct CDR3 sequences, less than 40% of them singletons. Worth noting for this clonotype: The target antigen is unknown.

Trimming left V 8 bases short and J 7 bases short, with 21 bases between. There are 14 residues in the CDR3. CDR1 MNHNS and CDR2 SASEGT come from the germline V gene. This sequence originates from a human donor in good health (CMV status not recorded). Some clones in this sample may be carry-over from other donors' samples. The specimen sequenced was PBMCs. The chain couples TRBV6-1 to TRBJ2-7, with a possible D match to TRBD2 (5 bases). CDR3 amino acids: CASVPAKFTGEQYF. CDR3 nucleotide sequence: TGTGCCAGCGTCCCGGCTAAATTCACGGGGGAGCAGTACTTC.